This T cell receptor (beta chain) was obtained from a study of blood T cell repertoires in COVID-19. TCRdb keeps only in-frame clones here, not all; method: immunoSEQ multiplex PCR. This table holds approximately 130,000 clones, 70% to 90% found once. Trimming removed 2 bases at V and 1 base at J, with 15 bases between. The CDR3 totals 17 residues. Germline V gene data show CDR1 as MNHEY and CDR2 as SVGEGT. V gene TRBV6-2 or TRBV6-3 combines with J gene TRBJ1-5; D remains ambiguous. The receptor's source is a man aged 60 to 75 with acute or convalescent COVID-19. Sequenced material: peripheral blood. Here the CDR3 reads CASSYVRARASNQPQHF. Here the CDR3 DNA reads TGTGCCAGCAGTTACGTGAGAGCCCGCGCCAGCAATCAGCCCCAGCATTTT.